Presented here are 31 T cell receptor beta chains from one specimen sequenced in a study of shared clonotypes between healthy human individuals (dated by TCRdb to about 2020). Libraries were built with the immunoSEQ multiplex PCR assay. Held by TCRdb, this immuneACCESS table contains in-frame sequences only and omits some clones. Under half of the omission traces to an unresolved V gene where checked; the cause of the rest is unknown. The sample includes some 2,000,000 clones, with more than 90% observed a single time. Approximately 0.13% of the sample belongs to the ten largest clones. The sequenced material came from naive CD4+ T cells sorted from blood. Reading the label with the study, this specimen's cell subset or site is: CD45RA+ positively selected. The receptors stem from a young man in good health.

This clone appeared once. The chain carries TRBV28 and TRBJ2-1; the match to TRBD1 covers 10 bases. The J segment lost 8 bases and the V segment lost 8 bases, leaving 9 bases of the junction unmatched. CDR1 is MDHEN and CDR2 is SYDVKM in the germline V gene. CDR3 size: 14 residues. The CDR3 region is CASYSGTGEYEQFF. CDR3 DNA sequence: TGTGCCAGCTACTCCGGGACAGGGGAGTATGAGCAGTTCTTC.

This clone was counted a single time. This sequence joins TRBV5-1 and TRBJ2-1, with D possibly TRBD2 on 6 matching bases. The CDR3 has 16 residues. The germline CDR1 and CDR2 sequences are SGHRS and YFSETQ. Trimming stripped 0 bases from V and 5 bases from J, with 15 bases between. The chain's CDR3 is CASSLAGGSGNNEQFF. CDR3 in DNA: TGCGCCAGCAGCTTGGCCGGCGGTAGCGGCAACAATGAGCAGTTCTTC.

The gene calls are TRBV9 and TRBJ2-7, with TRBD2 identical over 7 bases. The CDR3 is 15 residues long. V lost 0 bases and J lost 2; bases outside the gene matches: 5. Germline CDR1 SGDLS, CDR2 YYNGEE. The CDR3 coding sequence is TGTGCCAGCAGCGTAGACGCGGGAGTTCCCTACGAGCAGTACTTC. It is translated as CASSVDAGVPYEQYF.

This clone was recorded once. The CDR3 nucleotides are TGTGCCAGCAGTTACTCCGACAGGGAAGAAGCTTTCTTT. Translated, it gives CASSYSDREEAFF. This sequence joins TRBV6-5 and TRBJ1-1; 7 nucleotides align to TRBD1. Per germline, CDR1 MNHEY and CDR2 SVGAGI. The CDR3 is made up of 13 amino acids. V dropped 0 bases and J dropped 8; count of bases not matched to a gene: 3.

The chain employs TRBV2 and TRBJ1-4; D is possibly TRBD1 (5 bases). The V end lost 4 bases, the J end lost 7 bases, and 16 bases lay between the germline ends. The CDR3 has 15 residues. Germline values: CDR1 SNHLY, CDR2 FYNNEI. CDR3 loop: CASSGGPGFTEKLFF. CDR3 bases: TGTGCCAGCAGTGGGGGCCCAGGGTTTACTGAAAAACTGTTTTTT.

The CDR3: CASSLSVGGNSPLHF. The DNA of the CDR3 is TGTGCCAGCAGCTTAAGTGTGGGGGGTAATTCACCCCTCCACTTT. The chain recombines TRBV7-3 with TRBJ1-6; a weak D match, TRBD1 (5 bases). Germline loops: CDR1 SGHTA, CDR2 FQGTGA. The V gene lost 1 base and the J gene lost 6 bases, with 10 bases spanning the gap. The CDR3 covers 15 residues.

Worth noting for this clone: The same CDR3 arises from other DNA sequences in this sample as well. The rearrangement links TRBV18 to TRBJ2-7, with 9 bases fitting TRBD1. Trimming at V came to 3 bases and at J to 4 bases, leaving 10 bases not matched to a gene. Germline-derived CDR1 and CDR2 are KGHSH and LQKENI. The CDR3 totals 16 residues. CDR3 nucleotide sequence: TGTGCCAGCTCACCTCTAGCCGGGACAGGGACTTACGAGCAGTACTTC. This codes for CASSPLAGTGTYEQYF.

The V and J genes are TRBV4-3 and TRBJ1-2, with D tentatively TRBD1 (5 bases). This CDR3 is 15 amino acids long. The germline V gene has CDR1 LGHNA and CDR2 YSLEER. With 0 bases removed from V and 2 bases from J, the gap between germline ends came to 10 bases. CDR3 region: CASSQERDVNYGYTF. The DNA for the CDR3 is TGCGCCAGCAGCCAAGAGAGGGACGTAAACTATGGCTACACCTTC.

The CDR3 sequence is CASCKEGGQRVYGYTF. Here the CDR3 DNA reads TGTGCCAGCTGTAAGGAAGGCGGACAGAGGGTCTATGGCTACACCTTC. V and J are TRBV27 and TRBJ1-2, with D tentatively TRBD1 (6 bases). Trimming took off 8 bases at V and 4 bases at J, with 23 bases between the two ends. This CDR3 is built from 16 residues. The germline gives CDR1 MNHEY, CDR2 SMNVEV (reference sequence).

This chain links TRBV6-5 with TRBJ1-1; TRBD1 agrees at 7 bases. This CDR3 comprises 15 residues. CDR1 and CDR2 from the germline V gene are MNHEY and SVGAGI. V lost 2 bases, J lost 7 bases, and 10 bases stayed unmatched. The CDR3 here is CASSYGQAHRGEAFF. CDR3 DNA sequence: TGTGCCAGCAGTTACGGACAGGCCCACAGGGGTGAAGCTTTCTTT.

The J gene is TRBJ1-4, the V gene TRBV10-3, with D perhaps matching TRBD1 (5 bases). Germline values: CDR1 ENHRY, CDR2 SYGVKD. CDR3 length: 14 amino acids. Trimming took off 10 bases at V and 2 bases at J, with 14 bases between the two ends. CDR3 DNA sequence: TGTGCCACCAAAGCGACAGCGACTAATGAAAAACTGTTTTTT. Its translation: CATKATATNEKLFF.

J is TRBJ2-5 and V is TRBV7-2; 8 bases are a match to TRBD1. V was clipped by 5 bases and J by 5 bases; unmatched bases: 10. Germline values: CDR1 SGHTA, CDR2 FQGNSA. The CDR3 loop spans 15 amino acids. The CDR3 sequence: CASSPGGSSGETQYF. Here the CDR3 DNA reads TGTGCCAGCAGCCCAGGGGGCAGCTCGGGTGAGACCCAGTACTTC.

V is TRBV18 and J is TRBJ1-3; 9 nucleotides match TRBD1. From germline, CDR1 is KGHSH and CDR2 LQKENI. There are 16 residues in the CDR3. The J segment lost 2 bases and the V segment lost 4 bases, leaving 6 bases of the junction unmatched. As DNA, the CDR3 is TGTGCCAGCTCACGGGACAGGGTGATTGCTGGAAACACCATATATTTT. Its translation: CASSRDRVIAGNTIYF.

V is TRBV6-1 and J is TRBJ2-7; the D gene is possibly TRBD1 (8 bases). V lost 4 bases, J lost 3 bases, and 19 bases lay in between. Per germline, CDR1 MNHNS and CDR2 SASEGT. The CDR3 has 16 residues. The CDR3 DNA follows: TGTGCCAGCAGTGGGGGCGGGGGACAGGCCTTCTACGAGCAGTACTTC. Its protein is CASSGGGGQAFYEQYF.

The chain employs TRBV5-1 and TRBJ2-4; weak D call: TRBD2 (12 bases). This CDR3 contains 19 residues. V was clipped by 3 bases and J by 5 bases, with 27 bases between them. Looked up from germline, CDR1 is SGHRS and CDR2 is YFSETQ. CDR3 DNA: TGCGCCAGCAGCTCGGGACAGGGGGTCTCTAGCGGGAGGGAAAACATTCAGTACTTC. Its protein is CASSSGQGVSSGRENIQYF.

In regard to this clone: Other DNA sequences in the same sample also yield this CDR3. The chain is built from TRBV28 and TRBJ2-2; D is ambiguous. The germline V and J ends were trimmed by 6 bases and 5 bases, with 4 bases remaining between them. This CDR3 region has 11 residues. Germline-derived CDR1 and CDR2 are MDHEN and SYDVKM. CDR3 in amino acids: CASSGTGELFF. The CDR3 region has the DNA TGTGCCAGCAGCGGTACCGGGGAGCTGTTTTTT.

The chain combines TRBV6-1 with TRBJ1-5, with D perhaps matching TRBD1 (6 bases). Trimming stripped 7 bases from V and 5 bases from J, with 18 bases between. This CDR3 comprises 15 residues. The germline V gene encodes CDR1 MNHNS and CDR2 SASEGT. The CDR3 region is CASKGQGIIDQPQHF. DNA for the CDR3: TGTGCCAGCAAGGGGCAGGGGATTATTGATCAGCCCCAGCATTTT.

The chain couples TRBV10-3 to TRBJ2-1, with 12 bases matching TRBD2. This CDR3 is built from 15 residues. V trimming: 6 bases; J trimming: 7 bases; junction bases outside the gene matches: 7. Germline lookup yields CDR1 ENHRY and CDR2 SYGVKD. In DNA, the CDR3 is TGTGCCATCAGCCCTAGCGGGGGGGCTCTTAATGAGCAGTTCTTC. Translation gives CAISPSGGALNEQFF.

The chain combines TRBV27 with TRBJ1-2; D remains unclear. The CDR3 consists of 13 residues. CDR1 is MNHEY and CDR2 is SMNVEV in the germline V gene (reference sequence). V gave up 3 bases and J gave up 6 bases, with 11 bases separating them. This CDR3 is CASSFRRGDGYTF. The CDR3 DNA is TGTGCCAGCAGTTTTCGGCGAGGTGATGGCTACACCTTC.

The chain links TRBV6-6 to TRBJ2-1; 8 bases match TRBD1. Germline V lookup: CDR1 MNHNY, CDR2 SVGAGI (reference sequence). There are 15 residues in the CDR3. Losses at the gene ends were 10 bases for V and 3 bases for J; bases not matched to a gene: 11. Here the CDR3 reads CATSDGQGNYNEQFF. Written as DNA, the CDR3 is TGTGCCACCTCCGATGGACAGGGCAACTACAATGAGCAGTTCTTC.

The chain is built from TRBV11-3 and TRBJ2-2; D call uncertain. This CDR3 has 13 residues. The V gene lost 5 bases and the J gene lost 6 bases, with 10 bases spanning the gap. The germline CDR1 and CDR2 sequences are SGHNT and YENEEA. The CDR3 is CASSHLGPGELFF. The CDR3 DNA is TGTGCCAGCAGCCACCTTGGACCCGGGGAGCTGTTTTTT.

This chain joins TRBV19 and TRBJ2-2; 8 bases line up with TRBD1. The germline gives CDR1 LNHDA, CDR2 SQIVND (reference sequence). The V gene end was trimmed by 2 bases and the J gene end by 5 bases; junction bases not matched to a gene: 4. The CDR3 has 15 residues. The CDR3 protein is CASSIQGAPTGELFF. CDR3 nucleotide sequence: TGTGCCAGTAGTATACAGGGGGCGCCGACCGGGGAGCTGTTTTTT.

The J gene is TRBJ2-7, the V gene TRBV6-6; 9 bases fit TRBD1. From germline, CDR1 is MNHNY and CDR2 SVGAGI (reference sequence). The length of the CDR3 is 14 residues. V dropped 7 bases and J dropped 3; count of bases not matched to a gene: 7. CDR3 residues: CASKLGQGHYEQYF. As DNA, the CDR3 is TGTGCCAGCAAACTGGGACAGGGCCACTACGAGCAGTACTTC.

The chain joins TRBV10-3 to TRBJ2-3; 8 nucleotides agree with TRBD2. After removal of 9 bases from V and 3 bases from J, the junction contained 5 bases not matched to a gene. Germline V CDR1 and CDR2: ENHRY, SYGVKD. The CDR3 spans 13 residues. CDR3 DNA: TGTGCCATTACTAGCGGCCAGACAGATACGCAGTATTTT. It encodes CAITSGQTDTQYF.

This rearrangement joins TRBV7-9 to TRBJ1-2; D unclear. Trimming pared 2 bases from V and 0 bases from J, leaving 10 bases between. The germline gives CDR1 SEHNR, CDR2 FQNEAQ (reference sequence). This CDR3 is built from 15 residues. The CDR3 reads CASSLNAPANYGYTF. CDR3 bases: TGTGCCAGCAGCTTAAACGCTCCTGCTAACTATGGCTACACCTTC.

The chain recombines TRBV19 with TRBJ1-2; D is ambiguous. V lost 3 bases to trimming and J lost 1 base, with 9 bases between them. Germline V gene sequence: CDR1 LNHDA, CDR2 SQIVND (reference sequence). This CDR3 region has 14 residues. The CDR3 nucleotides are TGTGCCAGTAGTATTTCTGGTTTTAACTATGGCTACACCTTC. It encodes CASSISGFNYGYTF.

The chain is built from TRBV19 and TRBJ1-3, with TRBD1 as a possible D gene (6 bases). This CDR3 comprises 16 residues. With 5 bases removed from V and 0 bases from J, the gap between germline ends came to 14 bases. In germline, CDR1 is LNHDA, CDR2 SQIVND (reference sequence). CDR3 in DNA: TGTGCCAGTAGTCCCTCGACAGGACTCTCTGGAAACACCATATATTTT. Protein sequence: CASSPSTGLSGNTIYF.

The rearrangement links TRBV29-1 to TRBJ2-3, with D tentatively TRBD2 (6 bases). Germline CDR1 reads SQVTM; CDR2 reads ANQGSEA. The CDR3 runs 12 residues. Trimming stripped 7 bases from V and 0 bases from J, with 8 bases between. The CDR3 DNA is TGCAGCGGGAGGGAGAGCACAGATACGCAGTATTTT. It encodes CSGRESTDTQYF.

J is TRBJ2-7 and V is TRBV12-5, with D uncertain. The V end lost 2 bases, the J end lost 7 bases, and 6 bases lay between the germline ends. The CDR3 contains 11 residues. CDR1 and CDR2 (germline): LGHNT, FRNRAP. In DNA, the CDR3 is TGTGCTAGTGGTTTGAAGGCGGAGCAGTACTTC. Its protein product is CASGLKAEQYF.

This sequence joins TRBV4-1 and TRBJ1-1; the D is unclear. This CDR3 has 15 residues. V shed 0 bases and J shed 0 bases, with 8 bases lying between them. Per germline, CDR1 MGHRA and CDR2 YSYEKL. The CDR3, as DNA: TGCGCCAGCAGCCAAGATAAGAGCATGAACACTGAAGCTTTCTTT. As protein: CASSQDKSMNTEAFF.

The chain is built from TRBV28 and TRBJ1-5, with D possibly matching TRBD1 (5 bases). Germline CDR1 is MDHEN and CDR2 is SYDVKM. The ends were cut back, 2 bases at V and 7 bases at J, with 15 bases in the middle. The CDR3 spans 15 residues. The CDR3 loop is CASSLLQGVGQPQHF. The CDR3 nucleotides are TGTGCCAGCAGTTTACTTCAGGGTGTCGGGCAGCCCCAGCATTTT.